Shown below are 29 T cell receptor beta chains from a single sample sequenced in a study of shared clonotypes between healthy human individuals. TCRdb's table, derived via immunoSEQ multiplex PCR, lists solely in-frame clones and lacks some. The repertoire holds 2 million to 2.5 million clones, with less than 95% as singletons. Sample: naive CD4+ T cells from PBMCs. Stated subset: CD45RA+ positively selected. The receptors originated from a man between 18 and 29 years old in good health. Some clones in this sample may be carry-over from other donors' samples.

This chain connects TRBV7-9 to TRBJ1-5; maybe TRBD1 (5 bases). Germline loops: CDR1 SEHNR, CDR2 FQNEAQ (reference sequence). V dropped 5 bases and J dropped 5 bases, with 13 bases sitting between them. The CDR3 loop spans 14 amino acids. The CDR3 spells CASSPRDGHQPQHF. The CDR3 DNA follows: TGTGCCAGCAGCCCTCGGGACGGCCATCAGCCCCAGCATTTT. The full variable domain, rest sourced from reference TRBV7-9 and TRBJ1-5, is DTGVSQNPRHKITKRGQNVTFRCDPISEHNRLYWYRQTLGQGPEFLTYFQNEAQLEKSRLLSDRFSAERPKGSFSTLEIQRTEQGDSAMYLCASSPRDGHQPQHFGDGTRLSIL.

The chain recombines TRBV10-1 with TRBJ2-7, with a tentative D call TRBD1 (7 bases). Germline lookup yields CDR1 WNHNN and CDR2 SYGVQD (reference sequence). CDR3 length: 15 residues. With 0 bases removed from V and 0 bases from J, the gap between germline ends came to 9 bases. CDR3 sequence (DNA): TGCGCCAGCAGTGAGTCGGAGGGGGCCTCCTACGAGCAGTACTTC. It translates to CASSESEGASYEQYF.

The genes are TRBV7-8 and TRBJ2-5; 9 bases align to TRBD1. V lost 5 bases and J lost 4; bases outside the gene matches: 8. The CDR3 has 15 amino acids. Germline V gene data show CDR1 as SGHVS and CDR2 as FQNEAQ. The CDR3 DNA follows: TGTGCCAGCAGCCGGTTTGAGGGACAGGGAGAGACCCAGTACTTC. Encoded protein: CASSRFEGQGETQYF.

This sequence joins TRBV29-1 and TRBJ2-7; 7 nucleotides match TRBD1. This CDR3 is built from 13 residues. Germline trimming cut 7 bases from V and 4 bases from J; bases unmatched to any gene: 10. CDR1 and CDR2 (germline): SQVTM, ANQGSEA. DNA for the CDR3: TGCAGCGCCCGACAGGGAGACCCGTACGAGCAGTACTTC. Translated: CSARQGDPYEQYF.

The chain uses TRBV19 and TRBJ2-7; perhaps D is TRBD1 or TRBD2 (5 bases each). Germline loops: CDR1 LNHDA, CDR2 SQIVND (reference sequence). The CDR3 is 15 amino acids. The V gene lost 3 bases and the J gene lost 1 base, with 13 bases spanning the gap. CDR3 region: CASSMKGDHSYEQYF. The CDR3 DNA is TGTGCCAGTAGTATGAAAGGGGACCATTCCTACGAGCAGTACTTC. The full variable domain, with the rest looked up from reference TRBV19 and TRBJ2-7, is DGGITQSPKYLFRKEGQNVTLSCEQNLNHDAMYWYRQDPGQGLRLIYYSQIVNDFQKGDIAEGYSVSREKKESFPLTVTSAQKNPTAFYLCASSMKGDHSYEQYFGPGTRLTVT.

V is TRBV5-1 and J is TRBJ2-3; D might be TRBD2 (6 bases). CDR3 length equals 15 residues. Trimming removed 4 bases at V and 4 bases at J, with 16 bases between. The germline V gene encodes CDR1 SGHRS and CDR2 YFSETQ. The CDR3 DNA is TGCGCCAGCAGCCTAGGCGGGAAAGGCCCAGATACGCAGTATTTT. It specifies CASSLGGKGPDTQYF.

The rearrangement uses TRBV7-9 and TRBJ1-1; TRBD1 matches at 8 bases. Germline V gene lookup returns CDR1 SEHNR and CDR2 FQNEAQ (reference sequence). CDR3 length: 13 residues. Unmatched junction bases numbered 9, after V lost 5 bases and J lost 10 bases. The CDR3 sequence: CASSVGQGAGAFF. The CDR3 DNA follows: TGTGCCAGCAGCGTAGGCCAGGGGGCTGGAGCTTTCTTT.

The V and J genes are TRBV11-2 and TRBJ2-7; D call uncertain. CDR1 and CDR2 from the germline V gene are SGHAT and FQNNGV. The CDR3 has 12 residues. The V end lost 4 bases, the J end lost 6 bases, and 10 bases lay between the germline ends. This CDR3 is CASSSARREQYF. CDR3 nucleotide sequence: TGTGCCAGCAGCTCAGCGAGGCGCGAGCAGTACTTC.

The chain uses TRBV20-1 and TRBJ2-1; D remains unclear. CDR3 length equals 11 residues. Between the trimmed V and J ends, which lost 5 bases and 9 bases, there was a span of 11 bases. The V gene's germline CDR1 is DFQATT and CDR2 SNEGSKA (reference sequence). The CDR3 sequence: CSARQSGEQFF. The CDR3 DNA reads as TGCAGTGCTCGACAATCGGGTGAGCAGTTCTTC.

The rearrangement uses TRBV19 and TRBJ1-3, with a tentative D call TRBD1 (5 bases). Trimming removed 3 bases at V and 0 bases at J, with 9 bases between. The CDR3 sequence is 15 residues long. Germline V CDR1 and CDR2: LNHDA, SQIVND (reference sequence). The CDR3 region is CASSMAGHSGNTIYF. Written as DNA, the CDR3 is TGTGCCAGTAGTATGGCAGGGCACTCTGGAAACACCATATATTTT.

The chain combines TRBV28 with TRBJ1-2; D ambiguous. V was shortened by 4 bases and J by 8 bases, with 8 bases between the two germline ends. The germline V gene has CDR1 MDHEN and CDR2 SYDVKM. CDR3 length: 11 amino acids. DNA of the CDR3: TGTGCCAGCAGTTCACGGTACGGCTACACCTTC. Translated: CASSSRYGYTF.

Turning to this clone: Other DNA sequences from this sample encode an identical CDR3 as well. The chain carries TRBV5-1 and TRBJ2-1; 13 bases are shared with TRBD2. CDR1 is SGHRS, CDR2 YFSETQ, per germline. The CDR3 length is 15 residues. V was pared by 4 bases and J by 5 bases, with 3 bases of the junction left unmatched. The CDR3 sequence is CASSVGTSGNNEQFF. CDR3 DNA sequence: TGCGCCAGCAGCGTCGGGACTAGCGGGAACAATGAGCAGTTCTTC. Complete variable domain (other parts from reference TRBV5-1 and TRBJ2-1): KAGVTQTPRYLIKTRGQQVTLSCSPISGHRSVSWYQQTPGQGLQFLFEYFSETQRNKGNFPGRFSGRQFSNSRSEMNVSTLELGDSALYLCASSVGTSGNNEQFFGPGTRLTVL.

The chain couples TRBV30 to TRBJ2-3, with TRBD2 identical over 9 bases. Germline V gene sequence: CDR1 GTSNPN, CDR2 SVGIG (reference sequence). The CDR3 totals 15 residues. After removal of 5 bases from V and 5 bases from J, the junction contained 11 bases not matched to a gene. The CDR3: CAWLRIAGEVDTQYF. The CDR3 coding sequence is TGTGCCTGGCTGAGAATAGCGGGAGAAGTAGATACGCAGTATTTT.

A note on this clone: This specimen includes other DNA sequences encoding the same CDR3. The chain uses TRBV28 and TRBJ1-1; D remains unclear. Germline lookup yields CDR1 MDHEN and CDR2 SYDVKM. V lost 1 base, J lost 2 bases, and 11 bases lay in between. This CDR3 is 15 amino acids long. This CDR3 is CASSLSGTANTEAFF. CDR3 DNA sequence: TGTGCCAGCAGTTTATCGGGTACAGCCAACACTGAAGCTTTCTTT. Together with reference TRBV28 and TRBJ1-1, the CDR3 gives the full variable domain: DVKVTQSSRYLVKRTGEKVFLECVQDMDHENMFWYRQDPGLGLRLIYFSYDVKMKEKGDIPEGYSVSREKKERFSLILESASTNQTSMYLCASSLSGTANTEAFFGQGTRLTVV.

About this clone: Different DNA sequences within this sample yield the same CDR3. The V and J genes are TRBV6-6 and TRBJ2-5, with D perhaps TRBD2 (5 bases). V gave up 0 bases and J gave up 5 bases, with 7 bases separating them. In germline, CDR1 is MNHNY, CDR2 SVGAGI (reference sequence). The CDR3 loop spans 13 amino acids. The CDR3, as DNA: TGTGCCAGCAGTTACTCAAGGAGGGAGACCCAGTACTTC. It is translated as CASSYSRRETQYF.

The chain carries TRBV2 and TRBJ1-1; D is undetermined. There are 12 residues in the CDR3. From germline, CDR1 is SNHLY and CDR2 FYNNEI. V dropped 8 bases and J dropped 0 bases, with 7 bases sitting between them. CDR3 nucleotides: TGTGCCAGCCGGCCACTGAACACTGAAGCTTTCTTT. Its translation: CASRPLNTEAFF.

The chain employs TRBV27 and TRBJ2-7, with D possibly TRBD2 on 6 matching bases. The CDR3 is 14 amino acids. CDR1 is MNHEY, CDR2 SMNVEV, per germline (reference sequence). Trimming cost V 5 bases and J 3 bases, with 14 bases left between them. The CDR3 here is CASSLRDGGYEQYF. Written as DNA, the CDR3 is TGTGCCAGCAGTCTACGGGACGGGGGCTACGAGCAGTACTTC.

The chain combines TRBV20-1 with TRBJ2-1; 7 bases agree with TRBD2. The trim removed 6 bases at V and 14 bases at J, leaving 7 bases unmatched. Per germline, CDR1 DFQATT and CDR2 SNEGSKA (reference sequence). The CDR3 is made up of 10 amino acids. The CDR3, as DNA: TGCAGTGCAACTCTGGGGACTAAGTTCTTC. Amino acid sequence: CSATLGTKFF.

The J gene is TRBJ2-5, the V gene TRBV28; 12 bases match TRBD1. Germline values: CDR1 MDHEN, CDR2 SYDVKM. CDR3 length: 15 amino acids. V trimming: 5 bases; J trimming: 5 bases; junction bases outside the gene matches: 6. The CDR3 DNA is TGTGCCAGCAGTCCCCTCGGGACAGGGGGCGAGACCCAGTACTTC. This gives the protein CASSPLGTGGETQYF.

A single count supports this clone. The CDR3 here is CASSLFVETQYF. The CDR3, as DNA: TGTGCCAGCAGTTTATTTGTGGAGACCCAGTACTTC. The V gene is TRBV28, the J gene TRBJ2-5; D is ambiguous. Germline values: CDR1 MDHEN, CDR2 SYDVKM. This CDR3 region has 12 residues. The germline V and J ends were trimmed by 1 base and 5 bases, with 5 bases remaining between them.

V usage is TRBV28 and J usage is TRBJ2-1, with TRBD2 matching 8 bases. Germline CDR1 and CDR2: MDHEN and SYDVKM. CDR3 length equals 15 residues. J lost 1 base, V lost 6 bases, and 5 bases had no gene match. CDR3 DNA sequence: TGTGCCAGCAGGCCGGGGGGGATGTCCTACAATGAGCAGTTCTTC. This translates into CASRPGGMSYNEQFF.

The chain has TRBV28 and TRBJ2-7; TRBD1 agrees at 11 bases. CDR3 size: 14 residues. The germline CDR1 and CDR2 sequences are MDHEN and SYDVKM. After removal of 6 bases from V and 7 bases from J, the junction contained 8 bases not matched to a gene. CDR3 DNA: TGTGCCAGCAGCCGTGGGACAGGGGGTTATGAGCAGTACTTC. Protein: CASSRGTGGYEQYF. Looking up the rest from reference TRBV28 and TRBJ2-7 gives the full variable domain: DVKVTQSSRYLVKRTGEKVFLECVQDMDHENMFWYRQDPGLGLRLIYFSYDVKMKEKGDIPEGYSVSREKKERFSLILESASTNQTSMYLCASSRGTGGYEQYFGPGTRLTVT.

The V gene is TRBV29-1, the J gene TRBJ1-2, with D possibly being TRBD1 (5 bases). The V gene's germline CDR1 is SQVTM and CDR2 ANQGSEA. This CDR3 has 13 amino acids. V lost 4 bases to trimming and J lost 5 bases, with 14 bases between them. In nucleotides, the CDR3 is TGCAGCGTTGTCCCGGGACGGTCATATGGCTACACCTTC. This translates into CSVVPGRSYGYTF.

The chain joins TRBV5-1 to TRBJ1-4, with D perhaps matching TRBD1 (5 bases). CDR3 length equals 15 residues. Germline CDR1 is SGHRS and CDR2 is YFSETQ. V was clipped by 1 base and J by 6 bases, with 13 bases between them. DNA of the CDR3: TGCGCCAGCAGCTTGTCGGCAGGGAGTTATGAAAAACTGTTTTTT. Its protein product is CASSLSAGSYEKLFF.

The rearrangement uses TRBV6-5 and TRBJ1-3, with D hard to call. Germline V gene data show CDR1 as MNHEY and CDR2 as SVGAGI. Trimming removed 6 bases at V and 4 bases at J, with 7 bases between. This CDR3 spans 12 amino acids. CDR3 protein: CASSLGGNTIYF. The CDR3 region has the DNA TGTGCCAGCAGCCTCGGGGGAAACACCATATATTTT.

This clone was observed a few times. The chain couples TRBV5-6 to TRBJ2-2; D is ambiguous. The germline V gene has CDR1 SGHDT and CDR2 YYEEEE. The CDR3 covers 15 residues. Between the trimmed V and J ends, which lost 5 bases and 2 bases, there was a span of 13 bases. The DNA for the CDR3 is TGTGCCAGCAGGTCCGGTCGGGCCAACACCGGGGAGCTGTTTTTT. It codes for CASRSGRANTGELFF.

Remarks on this clone: Other DNA sequences from this sample encode an identical CDR3 as well. The chain is built from TRBV4-1 and TRBJ2-7; 8 nucleotides match TRBD1. This CDR3 comprises 14 residues. V was clipped by 6 bases and J by 0 bases; unmatched bases: 4. Germline V gene data show CDR1 as MGHRA and CDR2 as YSYEKL. CDR3 sequence (DNA): TGCGCCAGCAGGTCCGACAGGGGCTCCTACGAGCAGTACTTC. This encodes CASRSDRGSYEQYF.

Comments on this clone: The same CDR3 also results from other DNA sequences found in this sample. The V gene is TRBV28, the J gene TRBJ1-4; maybe TRBD1 (5 bases). The CDR3 runs to 15 residues. The ends were cut back, 7 bases at V and 0 bases at J, with 12 bases in the middle. Germline V CDR1 and CDR2: MDHEN, SYDVKM. In nucleotides, the CDR3 is TGTGCCAGCACCCTGGGAGGGGCAACTAATGAAAAACTGTTTTTT. Its translation is CASTLGGATNEKLFF.

This chain joins TRBV5-6 and TRBJ2-3; TRBD1 might be the D (5 bases). V was clipped by 6 bases and J by 2 bases, with 13 bases between them. The CDR3 has 14 amino acids. Germline V lookup: CDR1 SGHDT, CDR2 YYEEEE. The CDR3 is CASTRTQYTDTQYF. As DNA, the CDR3 is TGTGCCAGCACCCGGACACAATACACAGATACGCAGTATTTT.